This T cell receptor beta chain was captured in a study of T cells in Graves' hyperthyroidism and ophthalmopathy. In its sample, this clonotype was seen many times. RNA transcripts gave rise to amplified TCR beta CDR3 regions. Primed by the HTBI set, a first-round RT-PCR was run on the TCR CDR3. Each CDR3 protein gets one entry after TCRdb re-called the multiplex PCR reads with MiXCR. Altogether some 600,000 distinct CDR3 sequences are present, more than 11% being singletons, with the ten largest covering 5% to 7%. This TCR was recovered from a woman in her twenties or thirties with Graves' hyperthyroidism that later progressed to Graves' ophthalmopathy. The sequenced sample was blood.

The CDR3 region is CASTGSRNNTGELFF. In DNA form, the CDR3 reads TGTGCCAGCACCGGCTCAAGAAACAACACCGGGGAGCTGTTTTTT. This chain connects TRBV11-3 to TRBJ2-2, with D uncertain. The V gene's germline CDR1 is SGHNT and CDR2 YENEEA. The ends were cut back, 7 bases at V and 2 bases at J, with 14 bases in the middle. This CDR3 is built from 15 residues.